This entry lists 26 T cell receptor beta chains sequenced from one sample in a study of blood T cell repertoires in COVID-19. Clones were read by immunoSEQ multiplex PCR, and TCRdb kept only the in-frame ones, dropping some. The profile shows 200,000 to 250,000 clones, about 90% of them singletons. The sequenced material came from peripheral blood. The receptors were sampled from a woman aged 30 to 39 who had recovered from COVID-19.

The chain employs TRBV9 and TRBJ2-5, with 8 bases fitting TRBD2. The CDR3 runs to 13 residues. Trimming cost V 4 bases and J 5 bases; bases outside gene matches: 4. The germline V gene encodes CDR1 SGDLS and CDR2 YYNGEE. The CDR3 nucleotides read TGTGCCAGCAGCCCGGGCGGGGGGGAGACCCAGTACTTC. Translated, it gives CASSPGGGETQYF.

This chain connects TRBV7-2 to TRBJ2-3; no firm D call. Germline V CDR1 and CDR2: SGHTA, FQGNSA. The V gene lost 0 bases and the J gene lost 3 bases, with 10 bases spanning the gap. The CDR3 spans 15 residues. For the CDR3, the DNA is TGTGCCAGCAGCTTAGCGTTAGTGAGGACAGATACGCAGTATTTT. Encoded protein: CASSLALVRTDTQYF. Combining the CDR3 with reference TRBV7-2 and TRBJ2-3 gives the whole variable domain GAGVSQSPSNKVTEKGKDVELRCDPISGHTALYWYRQSLGQGLEFLIYFQGNSAPDKSGLPSDRFSAERTGGSVSTLTIQRTQQEDSAVYLCASSLALVRTDTQYFGPGTRLTVL.

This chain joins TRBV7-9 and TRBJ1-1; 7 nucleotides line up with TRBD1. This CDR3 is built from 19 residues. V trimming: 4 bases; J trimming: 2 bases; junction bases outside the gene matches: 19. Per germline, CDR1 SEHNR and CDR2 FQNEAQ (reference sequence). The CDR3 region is CASSSDPLWGRGFNTEAFF. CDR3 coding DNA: TGTGCCAGCAGCTCGGACCCCCTCTGGGGCAGGGGGTTCAACACTGAAGCTTTCTTT.

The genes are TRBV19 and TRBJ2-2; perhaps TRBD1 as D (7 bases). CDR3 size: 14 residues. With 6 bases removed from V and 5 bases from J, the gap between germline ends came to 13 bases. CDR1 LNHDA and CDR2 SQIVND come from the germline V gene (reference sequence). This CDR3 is CASSYQGGTGELFF. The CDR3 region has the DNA TGTGCCAGTAGCTATCAGGGGGGAACCGGGGAGCTGTTTTTT.

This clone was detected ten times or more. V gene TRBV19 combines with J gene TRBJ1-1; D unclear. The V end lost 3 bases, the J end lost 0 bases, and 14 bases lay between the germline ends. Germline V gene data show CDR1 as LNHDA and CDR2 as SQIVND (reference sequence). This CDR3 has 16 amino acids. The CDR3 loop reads CASSITYRNMNTEAFF. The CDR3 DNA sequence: TGTGCCAGTAGTATCACTTACAGAAACATGAACACTGAAGCTTTCTTT.

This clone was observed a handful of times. The DNA of the CDR3 is TGTGCCAGTAGACAGGGGGTGTCGAATGAAAAACTGTTTTTT. Translating it yields CASRQGVSNEKLFF. The V gene is TRBV19, the J gene TRBJ1-4, with 8 bases fitting TRBD1. There are 14 residues in the CDR3. In germline, CDR1 is LNHDA, CDR2 SQIVND (reference sequence). Trimming at V came to 6 bases and at J to 5 bases, leaving 5 bases not matched to a gene.

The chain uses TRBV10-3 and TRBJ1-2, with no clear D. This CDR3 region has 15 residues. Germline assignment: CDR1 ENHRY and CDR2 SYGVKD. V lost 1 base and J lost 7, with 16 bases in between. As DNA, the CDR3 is TGTGCCATCAGTGAGTACCCCGGTCCTGAGGGTGGCTACACCTTC. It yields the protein CAISEYPGPEGGYTF.

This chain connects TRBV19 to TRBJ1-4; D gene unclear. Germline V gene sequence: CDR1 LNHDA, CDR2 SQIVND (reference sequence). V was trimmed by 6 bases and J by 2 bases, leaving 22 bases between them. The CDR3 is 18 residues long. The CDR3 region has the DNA TGTGCCAGTAGCTGGTACTTAGGAGTGGAGAAGACTAATGAAAAACTGTTTTTT. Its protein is CASSWYLGVEKTNEKLFF.

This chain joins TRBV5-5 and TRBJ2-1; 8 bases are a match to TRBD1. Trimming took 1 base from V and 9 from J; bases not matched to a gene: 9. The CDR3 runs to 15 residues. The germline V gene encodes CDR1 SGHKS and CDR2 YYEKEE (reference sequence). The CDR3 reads CASSLFGQGEAEQFF. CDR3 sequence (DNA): TGTGCCAGCAGCTTGTTCGGACAGGGCGAGGCTGAGCAGTTCTTC.

The CDR3 DNA sequence: TGCGCCAGCAGCCAAGGGACGGGGACAGGCAATGAAGCTTTCTTT. Translating it yields CASSQGTGTGNEAFF. The chain carries TRBV4-3 and TRBJ1-1, with 8 positions matching TRBD1. The length of the CDR3 is 15 residues. Germline V gives CDR1 LGHNA, CDR2 YSLEER. V trimming: 1 base; J trimming: 7 bases; junction bases outside the gene matches: 8.

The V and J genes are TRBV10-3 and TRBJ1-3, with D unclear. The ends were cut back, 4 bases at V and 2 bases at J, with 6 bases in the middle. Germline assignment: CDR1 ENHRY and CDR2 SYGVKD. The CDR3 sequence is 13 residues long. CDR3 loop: CAISVGAGNTIYF. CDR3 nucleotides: TGTGCCATCAGTGTCGGGGCTGGAAACACCATATATTTT.

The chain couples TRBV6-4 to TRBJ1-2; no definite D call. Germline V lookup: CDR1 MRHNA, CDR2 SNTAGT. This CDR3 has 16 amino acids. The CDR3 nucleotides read TGTGCAGCCACCCACTCCCTCCCGCGACTTCTGTATGGCTACACCTTC. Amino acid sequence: CAATHSLPRLLYGYTF.

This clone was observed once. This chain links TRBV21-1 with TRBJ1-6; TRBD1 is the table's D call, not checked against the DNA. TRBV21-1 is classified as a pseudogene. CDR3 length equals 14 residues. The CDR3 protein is CASGRTGDNSPLHF. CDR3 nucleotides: TGTGCCAGCGGACGGACAGGGGATAATTCACCCCTCCACTTT.

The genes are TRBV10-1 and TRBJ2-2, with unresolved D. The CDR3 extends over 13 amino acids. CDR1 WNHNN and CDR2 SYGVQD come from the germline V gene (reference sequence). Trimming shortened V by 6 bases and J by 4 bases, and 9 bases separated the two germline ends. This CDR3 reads CASSRVTTGELFF. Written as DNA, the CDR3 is TGCGCCAGCAGCCGGGTCACCACCGGGGAGCTGTTTTTT.

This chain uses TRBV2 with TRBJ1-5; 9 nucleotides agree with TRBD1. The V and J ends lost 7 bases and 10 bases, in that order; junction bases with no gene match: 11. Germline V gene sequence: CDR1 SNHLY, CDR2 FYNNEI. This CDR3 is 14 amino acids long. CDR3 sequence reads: CASKPGQGRAPQHF. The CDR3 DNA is TGTGCCAGCAAACCGGGACAGGGCCGTGCCCCCCAGCATTTT.

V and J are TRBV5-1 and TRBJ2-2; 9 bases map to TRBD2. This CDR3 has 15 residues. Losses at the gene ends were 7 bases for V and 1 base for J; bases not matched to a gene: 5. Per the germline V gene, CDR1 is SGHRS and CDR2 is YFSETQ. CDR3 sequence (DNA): TGCGCCAGCGGGTTAGCGGGAGAGAACACCGGGGAGCTGTTTTTT. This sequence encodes CASGLAGENTGELFF.

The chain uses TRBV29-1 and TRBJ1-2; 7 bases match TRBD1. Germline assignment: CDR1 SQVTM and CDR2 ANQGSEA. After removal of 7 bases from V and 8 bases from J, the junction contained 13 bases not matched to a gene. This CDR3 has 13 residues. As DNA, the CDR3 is TGCAGCGCCACGACAGGGTCTGTCGGCGGCTACACCTTC. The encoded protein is CSATTGSVGGYTF.

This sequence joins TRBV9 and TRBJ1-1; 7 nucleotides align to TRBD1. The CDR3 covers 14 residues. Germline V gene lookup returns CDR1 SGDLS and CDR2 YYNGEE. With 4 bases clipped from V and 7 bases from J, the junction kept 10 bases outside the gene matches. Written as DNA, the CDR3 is TGTGCCAGCAGCCCGACAGGGCTGCTCAATGAAGCTTTCTTT. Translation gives CASSPTGLLNEAFF.

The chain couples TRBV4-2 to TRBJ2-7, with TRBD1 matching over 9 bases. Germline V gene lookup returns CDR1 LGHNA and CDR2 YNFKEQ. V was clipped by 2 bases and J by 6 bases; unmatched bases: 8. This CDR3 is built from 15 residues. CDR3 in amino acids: CASSQQDRGIGEQYF. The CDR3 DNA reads TGTGCCAGCAGCCAACAGGACAGGGGTATCGGCGAGCAGTACTTC.

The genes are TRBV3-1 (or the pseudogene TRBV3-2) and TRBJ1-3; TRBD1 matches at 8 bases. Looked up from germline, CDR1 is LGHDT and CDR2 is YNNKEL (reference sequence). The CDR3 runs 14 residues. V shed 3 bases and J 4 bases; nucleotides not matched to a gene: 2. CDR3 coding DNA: TGTGCCAGCAGCCATAGGACAGGGGGAAACACCATATATTTT. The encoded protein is CASSHRTGGNTIYF.

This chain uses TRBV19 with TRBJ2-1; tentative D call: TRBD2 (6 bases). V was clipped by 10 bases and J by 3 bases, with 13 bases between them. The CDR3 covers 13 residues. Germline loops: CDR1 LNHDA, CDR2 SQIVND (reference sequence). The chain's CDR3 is CATRDLIYNEQFF. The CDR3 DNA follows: TGTGCCACCAGGGACTTAATCTACAATGAGCAGTTCTTC.

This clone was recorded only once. The CDR3 here is CASSFRGLNEKLFF. CDR3 sequence (DNA): TGTGCCAGCAGTTTCAGGGGGCTTAATGAAAAACTGTTTTTT. The rearrangement joins TRBV6-5 to TRBJ1-4; 8 nucleotides line up with TRBD1. The CDR3 covers 14 residues. The J segment lost 4 bases and the V segment lost 4 bases, leaving 2 bases of the junction unmatched. The germline gives CDR1 MNHEY, CDR2 SVGAGI.

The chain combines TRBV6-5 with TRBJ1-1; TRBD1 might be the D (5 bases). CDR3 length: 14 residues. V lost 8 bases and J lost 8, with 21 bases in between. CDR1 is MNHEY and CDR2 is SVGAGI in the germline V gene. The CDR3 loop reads CASSPERQGTEAFF. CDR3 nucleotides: TGTGCCAGCTCCCCGGAGCGCCAGGGCACCGAAGCTTTCTTT.

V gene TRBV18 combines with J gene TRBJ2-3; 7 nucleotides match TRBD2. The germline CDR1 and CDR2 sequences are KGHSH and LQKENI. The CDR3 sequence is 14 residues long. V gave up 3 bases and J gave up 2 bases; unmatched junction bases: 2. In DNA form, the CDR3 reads TGTGCCAGCTCACCTCGGGACTACACAGATACGCAGTATTTT. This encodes CASSPRDYTDTQYF. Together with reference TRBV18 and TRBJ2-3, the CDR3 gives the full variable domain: NAGVMQNPRHLVRRRGQEARLRCSPMKGHSHVYWYRQLPEEGLKFMVYLQKENIIDESGMPKERFSAEFPKEGPSILRIQQVVRGDSAAYFCASSPRDYTDTQYFGPGTRLTVL.

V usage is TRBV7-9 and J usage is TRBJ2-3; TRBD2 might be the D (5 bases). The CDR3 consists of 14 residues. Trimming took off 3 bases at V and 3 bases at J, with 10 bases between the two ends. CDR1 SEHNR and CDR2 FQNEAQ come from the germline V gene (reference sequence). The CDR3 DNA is TGTGCCAGCAGCTTTTCAGCGGTAACAGATACGCAGTATTTT. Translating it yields CASSFSAVTDTQYF.

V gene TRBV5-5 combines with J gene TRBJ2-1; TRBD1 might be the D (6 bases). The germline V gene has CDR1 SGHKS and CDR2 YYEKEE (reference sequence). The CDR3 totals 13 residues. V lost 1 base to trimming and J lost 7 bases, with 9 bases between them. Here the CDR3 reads CASSLTGMNEQFF. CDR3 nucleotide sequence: TGTGCCAGCAGCTTGACAGGGATGAATGAGCAGTTCTTC.